This TCR beta chain appears in the sequencing data of a study of T cell responses to AZD1222 COVID-19 vaccine. As regards this clone: The antigen remains undetermined.

Study findings and constraints: There were mostly white British donors and more females than males, and clonal diversity was possibly underestimated. At baseline, seropositivity was found in only six or seven AZD1222 recipients. The study reported that nearly half of spike-specific TCRs target unmutated variant regions.

The data were produced by immunoSEQ multiplex PCR, yet TCRdb's version contains in-frame clones alone and is incomplete. This table holds 100,000 to 130,000 clones, about 85% found once. Sequenced material: peripheral blood, taken 28 days after the second AZD1222 dose. This sequence was found in an adult who received the AZD1222 COVID-19 vaccine.

The CDR3 coding sequence is TGTGCCAGCTCACCCTTGGACAAGAACACTGAAGCTTTCTTT. Its translation: CASSPLDKNTEAFF. The genes are TRBV18 and TRBJ1-1; D perhaps matches TRBD1 (5 bases). The CDR3 runs to 14 residues. Per the germline V gene, CDR1 is KGHSH and CDR2 is LQKENI. Trimming took off 3 bases at V and 1 base at J, with 9 bases between the two ends.